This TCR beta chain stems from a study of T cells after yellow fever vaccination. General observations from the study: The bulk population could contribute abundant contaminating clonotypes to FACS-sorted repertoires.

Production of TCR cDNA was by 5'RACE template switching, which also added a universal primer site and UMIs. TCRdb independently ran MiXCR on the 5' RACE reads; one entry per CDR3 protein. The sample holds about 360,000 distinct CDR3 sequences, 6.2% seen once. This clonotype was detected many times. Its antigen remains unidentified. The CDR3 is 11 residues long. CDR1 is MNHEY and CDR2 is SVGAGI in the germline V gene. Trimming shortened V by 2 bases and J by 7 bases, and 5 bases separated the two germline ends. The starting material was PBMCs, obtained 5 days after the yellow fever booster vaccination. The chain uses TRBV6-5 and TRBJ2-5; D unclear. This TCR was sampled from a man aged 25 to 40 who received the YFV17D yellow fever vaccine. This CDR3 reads CASSYGVTQYF. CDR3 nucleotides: TGTGCCAGCAGTTACGGTGTGACCCAGTACTTC.